A selection of T cell receptor beta chains follows, all from one sample in a study of blood T cell repertoires in COVID-19. Produced via immunoSEQ multiplex PCR; TCRdb's table is partial and in-frame only. Here the sample spans about 280,000 clones, over 75% being singletons. The sequenced sample was peripheral blood. These receptors were collected from a man aged 50 to 60 with active or convalescent COVID-19. CDR3s include the opening cysteine and the closing phenylalanine or tryptophan. D genes are given only for firm matches. The size entry is marked missing in some rows and otherwise reads once, few, many or a size class.

d_call,clone_size,j_call,v_call,cdr3_nt,cdr3_aa
-,-,TRBJ1-2,TRBV29-1,TGCAGCGCTTATCAGGGTGGGGATGGCTACACCTTC,CSAYQGGDGYTF
-,-,TRBJ1-6,TRBV7-2,TGTGCCAGCAGCTTAATGGCAGTCCGCTCCTATAATTCACCCCTCCACTTT,CASSLMAVRSYNSPLHF
-,-,TRBJ1-3,TRBV30,TGTGCCGCCCACGGGGGCTCTGGAAACACCATATATTTT,CAAHGGSGNTIYF
TRBD1,few,TRBJ1-1,TRBV2,TGTGCCAGCAGCCGGCAGGGGGCACAGAACACTGAAGCTTTCTTT,CASSRQGAQNTEAFF
TRBD1,-,TRBJ1-3,TRBV2,TGTGCCAGCAGTCGGGACAGCCGCTCTGGAAACACCATATATTTT,CASSRDSRSGNTIYF
TRBD2,-,TRBJ2-3,TRBV7-9,TGTGCCAGCAGCTTAGTTGGGACTACTGCTGATACGCAGTATTTT,CASSLVGTTADTQYF
-,-,TRBJ1-4,TRBV13,TGTGCCAGCAGCCCCGGGGGGGAGGCAACTAATGAAAAACTGTTTTTT,CASSPGGEATNEKLFF
TRBD1,once,TRBJ1-1,TRBV6-2/TRBV6-3,TGTGCCAGCAGTTCGGCTGGGACAGCGAACACTGAAGCTTTCTTT,CASSSAGTANTEAFF
-,-,TRBJ1-1,TRBV11-2,TGTGCCAGCAGCCCCGGGGGGGGGACTGAAGCTTTCTTT,CASSPGGGTEAFF
TRBD1,-,TRBJ1-2,TRBV7-9,TGTGCCAGCAGCCTTCTCCGGGACAGAGAGTATGGCTACACCTTC,CASSLLRDREYGYTF
TRBD1,-,TRBJ1-2,TRBV28,TGTGCCAGCAGTTTATATCCCCTCACAGGGGACGGCTACACCTTC,CASSLYPLTGDGYTF
TRBD2,-,TRBJ2-2,TRBV24-1,TGTGCCACCAGTGGGCTAGCGGGCGGGGAGCTGTTTTTT,CATSGLAGGELFF
TRBD2,-,TRBJ2-1,TRBV19,TGTGCCAGTAGTATTAGTAGCGGGCCCCCCTACAATGAGCAGTTCTTC,CASSISSGPPYNEQFF
TRBD2,-,TRBJ2-7,TRBV6-5,TGTGCCAGCAGTTACTCGGGGGCTAGCGGGGCCTACGAGCAGTACTTC,CASSYSGASGAYEQYF
TRBD1,-,TRBJ1-1,TRBV7-8,TGTGCCAGCAGCTTAGCGCGGCACACAGGAGGGGGACAGGTGGAAGCTTTCTTT,CASSLARHTGGGQVEAFF
TRBD1,once,TRBJ1-1,TRBV30,TGTGCCTGGAGTGCCGGGACAGCACCAAGTACTGAAGCTTTCTTT,CAWSAGTAPSTEAFF
TRBD1,-,TRBJ1-4,TRBV6-5,TGTGCCAGCAGACCGAGGGGACAGCTTAATGAAAAACTGTTTTTT,CASRPRGQLNEKLFF
-,-,TRBJ1-4,TRBV12-3/TRBV12-4,TGTGCCAGCAGTTCCTACCTTAATGAAAAACTGTTTTTT,CASSSYLNEKLFF
TRBD1,-,TRBJ1-1,TRBV3-1/TRBV3-2,TGTGCCAGCAGCCGACAGGGGGAGGGAGGAGCTTTCTTT,CASSRQGEGGAFF
TRBD2,-,TRBJ2-7,TRBV5-6,TGTGCCAGCAGCTTTCTAGCGGGAGATTATGAGCAGTACTTC,CASSFLAGDYEQYF
-,-,TRBJ1-3,TRBV27,TGTGCCAGCAGTCTTTACGCTGGACAGATCTCTGGAAACACCATATATTTT,CASSLYAGQISGNTIYF
-,-,TRBJ2-5,TRBV10-3,TGTGCCATCAGTGGAACAGACGAGACCCAGTACTTC,CAISGTDETQYF
-,-,TRBJ2-5,TRBV11-3,TGTGCCAGCTGTTCGGCGGGGCCCTCGGAGACCCAGTACTTC,CASCSAGPSETQYF
TRBD2,-,TRBJ2-3,TRBV5-6,TGTGCCAGCAGCTGGGGGACTAGCGGGAGAACAGATACGCAGTATTTT,CASSWGTSGRTDTQYF
TRBD2,-,TRBJ2-7,TRBV11-2,TGTGCCAGCAGCTTCCGGGACTACTCTTACGAGCAGTACTTC,CASSFRDYSYEQYF
TRBD1,-,TRBJ1-1,TRBV4-3,TGCGCCAGCCGAACAGGGGACAGGGACACTGAAGCTTTCTTT,CASRTGDRDTEAFF
-,-,TRBJ1-6,TRBV5-1,TGCGCCAGCAGCTCTAAACCAGGGAATTCACCCCTCCACTTT,CASSSKPGNSPLHF
TRBD2,-,TRBJ2-3,TRBV30,TGTGCCTCTAAGCGGGAGGGCCGCCGGGTGGATACGCAGTATTTT,CASKREGRRVDTQYF
TRBD1,-,TRBJ1-2,TRBV5-1,TGCGCCAGCAGCTTTGGGACAGGGAATTATGGCTACACCTTC,CASSFGTGNYGYTF
TRBD1,-,TRBJ1-1,TRBV19,TGTGCCAGTAGTAAAAGGGACAGCGGCACTGAAGCTTTCTTT,CASSKRDSGTEAFF
TRBD2,-,TRBJ2-7,TRBV7-2,TGTGCCAGCAGCTTTAACTTCCCCTTACCGGGACTACCCTACGAGCAGTACTTC,CASSFNFPLPGLPYEQYF
-,-,TRBJ1-1,TRBV28,TGTGCCACCTTAGAGGTAATGGACACTGAAGCTTTCTTT,CATLEVMDTEAFF
TRBD1,-,TRBJ1-4,TRBV15,TGTGCCACCAGCAGAGATGGAGGGGGCAGCAATTCTAATGAAAAACTGTTTTTT,CATSRDGGGSNSNEKLFF
-,few,TRBJ1-3,TRBV7-9,TGTGCCAGCAGCTTAGGGCAGGTCAACACCATATATTTT,CASSLGQVNTIYF
-,-,TRBJ2-1,TRBV19,TGTGCCAGTAGTATAGTGGGCGGGCGGGAGCAGTTCTTC,CASSIVGGREQFF
TRBD1,-,TRBJ1-1,TRBV5-1,TGCGCCAGCAGCTCACAGGGGTACACTGAAGCTTTCTTT,CASSSQGYTEAFF
TRBD2,-,TRBJ2-5,TRBV7-3,TGTGCCAGCAGCCCAGGGACTAGCGGGACACAAGAGACCCAGTACTTC,CASSPGTSGTQETQYF
-,-,TRBJ2-7,TRBV3-1/TRBV3-2,TGTGCCAGCAGCCAACGTTTAGCGGATTGGGGCTACGAGCAGTACTTC,CASSQRLADWGYEQYF
-,-,TRBJ2-2,TRBV19,TGTGCCGCGGAGAGGAACACCGGGGAGCTGTTTTTT,CAAERNTGELFF
-,-,TRBJ2-5,TRBV6-1,TGTGCCAGCAGTGAACAGCTCGCGGTTAGGGGATATCCGGAGACCCAGTACTTC,CASSEQLAVRGYPETQYF
TRBD2,-,TRBJ2-3,TRBV20-1,TGCAGTGCTAGTCCGGGGACTAGCGGGTCGTATTTT,CSASPGTSGSYF
-,-,TRBJ1-2,TRBV28,TGTGCCAGCAGCCTTGGACAGCATAACTATGGCTACACCTTC,CASSLGQHNYGYTF
TRBD1,-,TRBJ1-2,TRBV5-4,TGTGCCAGCAGCTTGGGCACAGGGGAATGGGTACTGGGCGGCTACACCTTC,CASSLGTGEWVLGGYTF
-,-,TRBJ2-6,TRBV4-1,TGCGCCAGCAGTCAGAACTCTGGGGCCAACGTCCTGACTTTC,CASSQNSGANVLTF
TRBD1,-,TRBJ2-1,TRBV20-1,TGCAGTGCTAGTTATACCGGGACAGGGGTCAATGAGCAGTTCTTC,CSASYTGTGVNEQFF
-,-,TRBJ2-3,TRBV9,TGTGCCAGCAGCGTAGATGTTCGAGGGCTTCGGGGGACAGATACGCAGTATTTT,CASSVDVRGLRGTDTQYF
TRBD1,-,TRBJ1-4,TRBV5-1,TGCGCCAGCAGCTTGGGCCCACAGGGGTCTAATGAAAAACTGTTTTTT,CASSLGPQGSNEKLFF
TRBD2,-,TRBJ2-4,TRBV20-1,TGCAGTGCCGGGACTAGCGGGAGAGGGTACTTC,CSAGTSGRGYF
TRBD1,few,TRBJ1-2,TRBV5-1,TGCGCCAGCAGCTTGGGTGGGACAGGGGGCATCTACTATGGCTACACCTTC,CASSLGGTGGIYYGYTF
TRBD2,-,TRBJ2-1,TRBV2,TGTGCCAGCAGTGAATGGACTAGCCAGTACGATGAGCAGTTCTTC,CASSEWTSQYDEQFF
-,-,TRBJ1-5,TRBV4-1,TGCGCCAGCAGCCCGACCCGGACAGTTAGCAATCAGCCCCAGCATTTT,CASSPTRTVSNQPQHF
-,-,TRBJ2-7,TRBV4-3,TGCGCCAGCAGCCAAGCCTTCGGACTCTTCGAGCAGTACTTC,CASSQAFGLFEQYF